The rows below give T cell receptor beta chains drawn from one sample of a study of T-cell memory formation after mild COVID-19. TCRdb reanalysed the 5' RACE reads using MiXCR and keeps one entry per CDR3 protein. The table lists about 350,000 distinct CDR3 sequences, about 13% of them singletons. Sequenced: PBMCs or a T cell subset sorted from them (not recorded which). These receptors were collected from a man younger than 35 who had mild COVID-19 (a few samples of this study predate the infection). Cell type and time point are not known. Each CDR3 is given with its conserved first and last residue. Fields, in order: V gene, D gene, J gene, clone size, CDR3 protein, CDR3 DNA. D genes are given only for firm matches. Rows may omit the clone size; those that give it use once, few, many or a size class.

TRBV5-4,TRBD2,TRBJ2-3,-,CASSSGTSGGASGTQYF,TGTGCCAGCAGTTCCGGGACTAGCGGGGGGGCGAGTGGTACGCAGTATTTT
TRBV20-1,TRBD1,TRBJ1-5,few,CSARDRTGGDQPQHF,TGCAGTGCTAGAGATAGGACAGGGGGGGATCAGCCCCAGCATTTT
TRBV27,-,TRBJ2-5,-,CASTSAGLETQYF,TGTGCCAGCACTAGCGCGGGTTTGGAGACCCAGTACTTC
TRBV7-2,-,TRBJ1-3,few,CASSLGGVRGNTIYF,TGTGCCAGCAGCTTAGGTGGGGTTCGGGGAAACACCATATATTTT
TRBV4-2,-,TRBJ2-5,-,CASSQRQYQETQYF,TGTGCCAGCAGCCAGAGACAGTACCAAGAGACCCAGTACTTC
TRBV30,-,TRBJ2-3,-,CAWSVGSTDTQYF,TGTGCCTGGAGTGTAGGGAGCACAGATACGCAGTATTTT
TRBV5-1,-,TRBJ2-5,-,CASSLGVSQETQYF,TGCGCCAGCAGCTTGGGGGTGTCTCAAGAGACCCAGTACTTC
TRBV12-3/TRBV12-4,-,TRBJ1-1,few,CASRSGNTEAFF,TGTGCCAGCAGGTCAGGGAACACTGAAGCTTTCTTT
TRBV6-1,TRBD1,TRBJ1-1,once,CASSAQGIGNTEAFF,TGTGCCAGCAGTGCACAGGGGATCGGTAACACTGAAGCTTTCTTT
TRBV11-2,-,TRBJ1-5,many,CASSLGYQPQHF,TGTGCCAGCAGCTTAGGGTACCAGCCCCAGCATTTT
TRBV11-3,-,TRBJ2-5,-,CASSKRAGSGTQYF,TGTGCCAGCAGCAAAAGGGCTGGGTCGGGGACCCAGTACTTC
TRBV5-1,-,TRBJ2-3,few,CASTRVGASTDTQYF,TGCGCCAGCACCAGGGTGGGGGCTAGCACAGATACGCAGTATTTT
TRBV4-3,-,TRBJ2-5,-,CASSQDGGAKETQYF,TGCGCCAGCAGCCAAGATGGGGGGGCGAAAGAGACCCAGTACTTC
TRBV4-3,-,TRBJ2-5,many,CASSQGTTQETQYF,TGCGCCAGCAGCCAGGGGACAACCCAAGAGACCCAGTACTTC
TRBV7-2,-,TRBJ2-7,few,CASSYLRQATYEQYF,TGTGCCAGCAGTTACCTACGACAGGCCACCTACGAGCAGTACTTC
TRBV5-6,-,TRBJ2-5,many,CASSLGTEEETQYF,TGTGCCAGCAGCTTGGGGACGGAGGAAGAGACCCAGTACTTC
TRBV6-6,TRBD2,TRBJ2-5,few,CASSLSGGRKETQYF,TGTGCCAGCAGTTTGAGCGGGGGGCGTAAAGAGACCCAGTACTTC
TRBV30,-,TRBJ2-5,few,CAWSERGTFQETQYF,TGTGCCTGGAGTGAGAGGGGGACCTTTCAAGAGACCCAGTACTTC
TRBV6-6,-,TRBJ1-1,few,CASRYGDMNTEAFF,TGTGCCAGCAGGTACGGCGACATGAACACTGAAGCTTTCTTT
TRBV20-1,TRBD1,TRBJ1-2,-,CSADRGRFGYTF,TGCAGTGCTGACAGGGGGCGCTTTGGCTACACCTTC
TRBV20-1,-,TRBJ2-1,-,CSANGMAGGNEQFF,TGCAGTGCAAATGGGATGGCTGGGGGCAATGAGCAGTTCTTC
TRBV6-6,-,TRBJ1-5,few,CASSFHPGTSVNQPQHF,TGTGCCAGCAGTTTCCACCCTGGGACTTCGGTCAATCAGCCCCAGCATTTT
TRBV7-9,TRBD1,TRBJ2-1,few,CASSNGQGYNEQFF,TGTGCCAGCAGCAATGGACAGGGATACAATGAGCAGTTCTTC
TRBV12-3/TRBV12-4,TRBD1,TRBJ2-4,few,CASSLRMGDSADF,TGTGCCAGCAGTTTAAGGATGGGGGACAGCGCCGACTTC
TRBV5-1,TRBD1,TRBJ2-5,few,CASSVQGMQETQYF,TGCGCCAGCAGCGTACAGGGGATGCAAGAGACCCAGTACTTC
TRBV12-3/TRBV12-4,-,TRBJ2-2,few,CASSHPARELFF,TGTGCCAGCAGTCACCCCGCCCGGGAGCTGTTTTTT
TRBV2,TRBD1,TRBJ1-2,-,CASSPNGQGYGYTF,TGTGCCAGCAGTCCTAATGGACAGGGGTATGGCTACACCTTC
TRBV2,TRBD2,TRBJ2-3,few,CASRAGGRTDTQYF,TGTGCCAGCAGGGCGGGGGGCCGCACAGATACGCAGTATTTT
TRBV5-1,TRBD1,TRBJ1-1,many,CASSLEGAAAEAFF,TGCGCCAGCAGCTTGGAGGGGGCGGCGGCTGAAGCTTTCTTT
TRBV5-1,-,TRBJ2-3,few,CASRARDFFTDTQYF,TGCGCCAGCAGGGCTCGGGACTTTTTCACAGATACGCAGTATTTT
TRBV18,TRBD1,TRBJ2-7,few,CASSSSDRRSYEQYF,TGTGCCAGCTCATCATCGGACAGGCGATCCTACGAGCAGTACTTC
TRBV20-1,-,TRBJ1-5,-,CSARQGSSGQPQHF,TGCAGTGCTAGGCAGGGGAGTAGTGGACAGCCCCAGCATTTT
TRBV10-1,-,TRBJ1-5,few,CASSGGRARADQPQHF,TGCGCCAGCAGTGGGGGGCGCGCGCGCGCGGATCAGCCCCAGCATTTT
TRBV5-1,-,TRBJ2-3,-,CASGGTALDTQYF,TGCGCCAGCGGCGGGACAGCGCTTGATACGCAGTATTTT
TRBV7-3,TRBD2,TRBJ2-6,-,CASSTSGGAPGANVLTF,TGTGCCAGCAGCACTAGCGGGGGGGCCCCTGGGGCCAACGTCCTGACTTTC
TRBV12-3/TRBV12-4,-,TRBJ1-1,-,CASSFGNEAFF,TGTGCCAGCAGTTTCGGGAATGAAGCTTTCTTT
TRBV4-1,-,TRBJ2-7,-,CASSLFGGRNEQYF,TGCGCCAGCAGCCTTTTCGGGGGCAGGAACGAGCAGTACTTC
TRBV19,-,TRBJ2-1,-,CASARGNEQFF,TGTGCCAGTGCGAGGGGGAATGAGCAGTTCTTC
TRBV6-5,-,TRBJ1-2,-,CASSGTTNYGYTF,TGTGCCAGCAGTGGGACCACAAACTATGGCTACACCTTC
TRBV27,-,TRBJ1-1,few,CASRILGAQSTEAFF,TGTGCCAGCAGAATATTGGGGGCGCAGTCCACTGAAGCTTTCTTT
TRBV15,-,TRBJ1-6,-,CATSREAAVNSPLHF,TGTGCCACCAGCAGGGAGGCGGCCGTTAATTCACCCCTCCACTTT
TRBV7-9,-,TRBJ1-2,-,CASSLVQGTDGYTF,TGTGCCAGCAGCTTAGTACAGGGAACAGATGGCTACACCTTC